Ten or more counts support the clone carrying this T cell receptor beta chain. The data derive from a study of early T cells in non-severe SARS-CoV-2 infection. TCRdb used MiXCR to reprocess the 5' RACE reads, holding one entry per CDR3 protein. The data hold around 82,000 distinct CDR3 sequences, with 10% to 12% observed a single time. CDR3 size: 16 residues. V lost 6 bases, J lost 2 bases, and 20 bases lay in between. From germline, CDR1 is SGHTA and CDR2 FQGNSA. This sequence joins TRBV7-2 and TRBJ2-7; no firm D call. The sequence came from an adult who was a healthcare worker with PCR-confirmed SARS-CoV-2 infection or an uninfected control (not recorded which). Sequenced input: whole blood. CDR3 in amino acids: CASRPATYAPTYEQYF. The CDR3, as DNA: TGTGCCAGCAGACCCGCGACCTACGCCCCTACCTACGAGCAGTACTTC. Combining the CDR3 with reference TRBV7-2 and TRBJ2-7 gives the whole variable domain GAGVSQSPSNKVTEKGKDVELRCDPISGHTALYWYRQSLGQGLEFLIYFQGNSAPDKSGLPSDRFSAERTGGSVSTLTIQRTQQEDSAVYLCASRPATYAPTYEQYFGPGTRLTVT.